Listed here are 3 T cell receptor beta chains from one sample, sequenced in a study of patients and donors after allogeneic stem cell transplantation (dated by TCRdb to 2020 to 2022). Libraries were made using RT-PCR. The data were produced on a NextSeq 550. TCRdb handled the public reads itself, with Q25 trimming in fastp and clone calling in MiXCR, and kept productive beta chains. Rows with a matching CDR3 protein are joined into one entry that keeps the most common DNA and genes. In this sample the table shows about 160,000 distinct CDR3 sequences, about two fifths of which occur a single time. The ten largest account for around 50% of the sample. The specimen was blood, either unsorted or a sorted T cell fraction (not recorded which). Source of these receptors: a human donor who was either an allogeneic HSCT recipient or a stem cell or donor lymphocyte infusion donor (not recorded which). It is not recorded whose cells these are; they may come from a transplant donor.

The gene calls are TRBV11-2 and TRBJ1-2; D ambiguous. This CDR3 has 12 amino acids. Germline-derived CDR1 and CDR2 are SGHAT and FQNNGV. V dropped 0 bases and J dropped 7 bases, with 6 bases sitting between them. The CDR3 region is CASSLETRGYTF. CDR3 bases: TGTGCCAGCAGCTTAGAGACTCGTGGCTACACCTTC.

This clonotype has only a few counts. The rearrangement links TRBV7-3 to TRBJ1-1, with 8 bases fitting TRBD1. The germline V gene has CDR1 SGHTA and CDR2 FQGTGA. This CDR3 has 13 residues. V lost 5 bases and J lost 5; bases outside the gene matches: 4. The CDR3 reads CASSTRQGTEAFF. The CDR3 DNA sequence: TGTGCCAGCAGCACGCGACAGGGGACTGAAGCTTTCTTT.

This clonotype was counted at least ten times. The chain recombines TRBV3-1 with TRBJ1-5, with D perhaps matching TRBD1 (5 bases). The V and J ends lost 1 base and 7 bases respectively, with 17 bases between them. Germline loops: CDR1 LGHDT, CDR2 YNNKEL (reference sequence). CDR3 length equals 16 residues. In nucleotides, the CDR3 is TGTGCCAGCAGCCAAGGGCTAAGGGCGGGGCTCCAGCCCCAGCATTTT. It yields the protein CASSQGLRAGLQPQHF.